The sequence of this T cell receptor beta chain was determined in a study of shared clonotypes between healthy human individuals. At the level of the study: The donor group consisted of a couple of women and a few men, aged 18 to 49.

Method: immunoSEQ multiplex PCR; TCRdb's copy keeps in-frame clones and lacks some. The sample has 1.6 million or so clones, 97% to 99% seen once; the top ten hold 0.36%. Healthy adults negative for HIV, lacking recent acute infections or vaccinations, served as donors. Every contributor of samples was a Caucasian grown-up residing in Nashville, Tennessee. Study results and caveats: For naive CD4 cells, roughly 5% of clonotypes were shared across a few donors.

A word on this clone: The antigen remains unidentified.

This CDR3 has 14 residues. Germline assignment: CDR1 MDHEN and CDR2 SYDVKM. Trimming stripped 3 bases from V and 2 bases from J, with 10 bases between. Material: naive CD4+ T cells sorted from blood. Subset in this sample: CD45RA+ positively selected. The chain combines TRBV28 with TRBJ2-5; D not resolved. The TCR originated in a man aged 25-45 years in good health. Here the CDR3 DNA reads TGTGCCAGCAGTTTGGTGGGGATTCAAGAGACCCAGTACTTC. This sequence encodes CASSLVGIQETQYF.